A single sample gave rise to the 4 T cell receptor beta chains below, sequenced in a study of T cell repertoires in cytomegalovirus infection. A single record per CDR3 protein comes from TCRdb applying MiXCR to the reads. The sample carries some 590,000 distinct CDR3 sequences, roughly 43% recorded once. These receptors lack a known antigen. The specimen comprised cultured PBMCs, sampled from culture after CMV antigen stimulation. All receptors derive from a human donor in good health (CMV status not recorded). Some clones in this sample may be carry-over from other donors' samples.

This clonotype has just a few counts. Here the CDR3 reads CATRDRGNEQFF. The CDR3 nucleotides read TGTGCCACCCGGGACAGGGGCAATGAGCAGTTCTTC. The chain combines TRBV7-9 with TRBJ2-1; TRBD1 aligns across 10 bases. The V gene end was trimmed by 10 bases and the J gene end by 6 bases; junction bases not matched to a gene: 3. In germline, CDR1 is SEHNR, CDR2 FQNEAQ (reference sequence). CDR3 length: 12 residues.

The genes are TRBV7-2 and TRBJ1-2, with unresolved D. The CDR3 is made up of 15 amino acids. Germline lookup yields CDR1 SGHTA and CDR2 FQGNSA. V gave up 0 bases and J gave up 4 bases, with 12 bases separating them. The CDR3, as DNA: TGTGCCAGCAGCTTAGCGCCAAGACGGGGCTATGGCTACACCTTC. Protein product: CASSLAPRRGYGYTF.

The chain combines TRBV6-6 with TRBJ2-7; D gene uncertain. V was pared by 7 bases and J by 3 bases, with 7 bases between. The CDR3 is made up of 11 amino acids. Germline V gene data show CDR1 as MNHNY and CDR2 as SVGAGI (reference sequence). The chain's CDR3 is CASTDDYEQYF. The CDR3 DNA reads TGTGCCAGCACTGACGACTACGAGCAGTACTTC.

This clonotype was detected a few times. This chain links TRBV28 with TRBJ2-2; 12 nucleotides match TRBD2. The germline V gene encodes CDR1 MDHEN and CDR2 SYDVKM. Trimming took 6 bases from V and 4 from J; bases not matched to a gene: 3. The CDR3 covers 15 residues. CDR3 DNA sequence: TGTGCCAGCAGGCTGGGACTAGCGGGCACCGGGGAGCTGTTTTTT. It translates to CASRLGLAGTGELFF.